This T cell receptor beta chain emerged from a study of shared clonotypes between healthy human individuals. Germline V CDR1 and CDR2: SNHLY, FYNNEI. The CDR3 is made up of 17 amino acids. Germline trimming cut 4 bases from V and 3 bases from J; bases unmatched to any gene: 7. Only CD45RO-negative cells positively selected for CCR7 counted as naive CD8 cells, so terminally differentiated effector memory CD45RA+ cells were excluded. Libraries were prepared by immunoSEQ multiplex PCR; TCRdb keeps only in-frame clonotypes and omits some of them. The repertoire holds hundreds of thousands of clones, with approximately 96% as singletons.

The chain uses TRBV2 and TRBJ2-2, with 11 bases matching TRBD1. This receptor was identified in a woman in her twenties or thirties in good health. Sequencing was carried out using naive CD8+ T cells sorted from blood. CDR3 region: CASSVSDRGLYTGELFF. CDR3 sequence (DNA): TGTGCCAGCAGTGTCTCGGACAGGGGGCTGTACACCGGGGAGCTGTTTTTT.